This TCR beta chain was captured by sequencing in a study of blood T cells in healthy people across ages (dated by TCRdb to about 2015). With regard to the full study: Template switching captured roughly one uniquely barcoded TCR beta cDNA molecule per two T cells in model experiments. The study analyzed two additional independent replicas of 1 million unique cDNA reads from the same blood draw for two donors, one aged 18 to 30 and one aged 80 or older. The donors were divided into four age groups: young (average around 15 years), middle-aged (about 39), aged (approximately 62) and long-lived (82). To track age-related changes in TCR beta repertoire diversity, the study relied on deep sequencing normalized with unique cDNA molecular identifiers. Beyond this particular receptor, the publication reports: Donor CMV infection status was unknown, potentially confounding age-related changes in expanded clonotypes. Estimates of total diversity based on one million sequenced T cells were considered lower bounds and underestimates. Observed TCR beta diversity per million T cells fell roughly linearly with age, and a significant reduction was already apparent by age around 40. There was a strong correlation between observed TCR beta diversity and the percentage of naive T cells measured by flow cytometry. Compared with the aged group, the long-lived group had more naive CD4+ T cells, fewer expanded clones and increased TCR diversity, suggesting age selection. Since profiling was done on bulk unsorted PBMCs, naive and antigen-experienced compartments could not be conclusively compared.

Library preparation used 5' RACE. The instrument given in TCRdb is Illumina HiSeq 2500. The second PCR ran for roughly 7 to 12 cycles and used a J-beta primer mix along with a sample-barcoded 5' primer. A unique molecular identifier was introduced onto each TCR beta cDNA molecule by a template-switch 5' adaptor carrying 12 random nucleotides. Each sample yielded at least 2.5 million CDR3-containing paired-end reads. The Mint cDNA synthesis kit, primed by a TRBC-specific oligonucleotide, was used to synthesize first-strand cDNA from all RNA. After uracil-DNA glycosylase treatment, a first 18-cycle PCR used universal primers M1SS and BC2_uni_R on all cDNA. Concerning the study's data processing: For normalization, 1 million high-quality reads were randomly selected from each sample, with every read carrying a distinct molecular identifier. Reads with shared molecular identifiers were discarded instead of being binned into consensus sequences. CDR3 identification, clonotype clustering and error correction used MiTCR with a Q25 quality threshold and the strictest error-elimination algorithm. A nonparametric unseen species model with Euler transformation was used to estimate a lower bound on total TCR beta diversity. The public reads were reprocessed in TCRdb via fastp at Q25 and MiXCR, keeping in-frame beta chains. A single entry per CDR3 protein holds the most common genes and DNA from its merged rows. Clone size and V and J calls follow TCRdb, not the original study. In this sample the table shows around 520,000 distinct CDR3 sequences, over 25% of which occur a single time. The ten biggest clones cover approximately 3.5% of the sample.

The CDR3 contains 12 residues, cysteine and phenylalanine counted. CDR3 DNA is the only sequence kept; it has 36 bases, read in frame from the first base. V loses 7 bases, J loses 11 bases, and the germline ends lie 17 bases apart. This clonotype has just a few counts. Its antigen specificity is not known. No much larger clonotype is one base removed from it; base qualities were not supplied. Systemically healthy Caucasian individuals from Russia, about 38 in total and aged about 6 to 95 years, were included as donors. Each donor gave ten milliliters of peripheral blood, collected into EDTA-treated Vacutainer tubes. PBMCs were isolated by Ficoll-Paque density-gradient centrifugation, with at least 6.5 million obtained per sample. Total RNA, at least 6 micrograms per sample, was extracted from PBMCs with Trizol reagent. For every donor, an aliquot of PBMCs went through flow cytometry to measure the percentages of naive CD45RAhigh/CD27high T cells.

The sample was also reused in another study, on T cells of mothers and their children. That second report states: The donors were nine systemically healthy Caucasian individuals, made up of three mothers and their six children. cDNA synthesis consumed the entire amount of extracted RNA, loaded at 1.5 ug RNA in each 15 ul reaction. Sample barcodes and 2-4 random nucleotides were added via the M1S primer in the second PCR. Over 8.5 million TCR beta CDR3 reads came from each mother, compared with 2.5 million to 3.5 million reads from each child. Thymic selection shapes the output of TCR recombination in a similar way in related and unrelated pairs, and inherited differences have a minor effect. Related mother-child pairs always showed normalized repertoire overlap that was slightly higher than in unrelated mother-child pairs, though the difference was never significant. Persistent microchimeric T cell clones were not detected, at a sensitivity of approximately 93 clones per million clonotypes. To look for features that set related mother-child pairs apart from unrelated individuals, the researchers ran deep NGS to compare the TCR beta repertoires of mothers and children. On average, the children were roughly 10 +/- 4 years old, while the mothers were about 40 +/- 4 years old. After adapters were ligated using NEBNext reagents, the libraries underwent 100+100 nt paired-end sequencing on an Illumina HiSeq 2000. To prevent cross-contamination, the mother and child libraries were prepared one month apart and sequenced in separate runs. For each donor, somewhere between roughly 450,000 and 2,100,000 distinct TCR beta clonotypes were identified. Naive TCR beta clonotypes were estimated from low-frequency clonotypes matched to each donor's FACS-determined naive share, without sorting.

Sequences were obtained from blood. This TCR came from a boy between 2 and 10 years old in good health. Recombination connected TRBV12-3 or TRBV12-4 to TRBJ1-1; possibly the D gene is TRBD1, per 5 matching bases. The DNA sequence is as follows: TGTGCCAGCACCCCTGGGGGGTTTTACGCTTTCTTT. This is translated as CASTPGGFYAFF.